Here is one TCR beta chain with its context. Per the germline V gene, CDR1 is SGHNT and CDR2 is YYREEE (reference sequence). The CDR3 is 14 amino acids. The J segment lost 8 bases and the V segment lost 2 bases, leaving 8 bases of the junction unmatched. The data stem from a study of blood T cell repertoires in COVID-19. Study information: Whether acute or convalescent, the COVID-19 samples came from the United States, Italy and Spain. PBMCs, B-cell-depleted T cells, or T cells provided the cDNA or gDNA that made up the material.

Original methodology: Nucleated cell number was recorded as an estimate derived from reference gene primer amplification. Sequenced by immunoSEQ multiplex PCR; TCRdb stores in-frame clones only, minus some. The DNA gave D and trimming, while V, J and clone size come from that table. In the table there are about 73,000 clones, over 85% of which are singletons. Source material: peripheral blood. The sequence was obtained from a woman of 80 years or more with active or convalescent COVID-19. The rearrangement uses TRBV5-4 and TRBJ1-2, with 8 bases that match TRBD1. In DNA form, the CDR3 reads TGTGCCAGCAGCTTTCGGACAGGGCCTGAGGGCTACACCTTC. Its translation is CASSFRTGPEGYTF.